Listed here are 14 T cell receptor beta chains from one sample, sequenced in a study of cytomegalovirus exposure and HLA in healthy donors. The primer mix had 60 Vbeta and 13 Jbeta primers. The protocol was immunoSEQ multiplex PCR, while the TCRdb copy is restricted to in-frame clones and leaves out a portion. The sample carries some 200,000 clones, roughly 85% recorded once. The sample was PBMCs. These receptors came from a woman younger than 30 in good health and CMV-seronegative.

This clone turned up a few times. This chain connects TRBV27 to TRBJ1-6, with D perhaps matching TRBD1 (6 bases). V gave up 3 bases and J gave up 5 bases, with 14 bases separating them. Germline CDR1 MNHEY, CDR2 SMNVEV (reference sequence). The CDR3 is 16 amino acids. The CDR3 bases are TGTGCCAGCAGTTTGGGGGAGGGACACAATAATTCACCCCTCCACTTT. Translated: CASSLGEGHNNSPLHF.

The genes are TRBV5-4 and TRBJ2-2; D not resolved. Germline lookup yields CDR1 SGHNT and CDR2 YYREEE (reference sequence). V gave up 2 bases and J gave up 2 bases, with 13 bases separating them. CDR3 length: 16 amino acids. The CDR3: CASSLIGQINTGELFF. The DNA of the CDR3 is TGTGCCAGCAGCTTAATTGGCCAGATAAACACCGGGGAGCTGTTTTTT. Full variable domain (missing parts from reference TRBV5-4 and TRBJ2-2): ETGVTQSPTHLIKTRGQQVTLRCSSQSGHNTVSWYQQALGQGPQFIFQYYREEENGRGNFPPRFSGLQFPNYSSELNVNALELDDSALYLCASSLIGQINTGELFFGEGSRLTVL.

On this clone itself: This specimen includes other DNA sequences encoding the same CDR3. The gene calls are TRBV19 and TRBJ1-1; 9 bases map to TRBD1. This CDR3 is built from 14 residues. Germline trimming cut 6 bases from V and 1 base from J; bases unmatched to any gene: 3. CDR1 and CDR2 from the germline V gene are LNHDA and SQIVND (reference sequence). CDR3: CASRTTGGNTEAFF. CDR3 in DNA: TGTGCCAGTAGGACGACAGGGGGGAACACTGAAGCTTTCTTT.

The V and J genes are TRBV5-6 and TRBJ2-7, with D possibly TRBD1 on 6 matching bases. Deletions cut 1 base from V and 2 bases from J, with 10 bases between. Germline CDR1 and CDR2: SGHDT and YYEEEE. This CDR3 is 14 amino acids long. CDR3: CASSLTGLTYEQYV. The CDR3 DNA follows: TGTGCCAGCAGCTTGACAGGGTTAACCTACGAGCAGTACGTC.

This sequence joins TRBV5-1 and TRBJ1-3; D unresolved. V was shortened by 4 bases and J by 4 bases, with 12 bases between the two germline ends. Germline V lookup: CDR1 SGHRS, CDR2 YFSETQ. The CDR3 length is 14 residues. For the CDR3, the DNA is TGCGCCAGCAGCATTGAGGGTGAGGGAAACACCATATATTTT. This gives the protein CASSIEGEGNTIYF.

The table lists this clone with a few counts. The chain recombines TRBV2 with TRBJ2-5; TRBD2 aligns across 9 bases. Germline V gene lookup returns CDR1 SNHLY and CDR2 FYNNEI. The CDR3 is 13 residues long. The ends lost 8 bases at V and 5 bases at J; junction bases unmatched: 6. The CDR3 region has the DNA TGTGCCAGCGGGACTAGCAGGGCGGAGACCCAGTACTTC. This sequence encodes CASGTSRAETQYF.

The genes are TRBV18 and TRBJ1-1, with 7 bases lining up with TRBD1. V dropped 6 bases and J dropped 3; count of bases not matched to a gene: 1. The germline CDR1 and CDR2 sequences are KGHSH and LQKENI. The CDR3 consists of 12 residues. The CDR3 DNA reads as TGTGCCAGCTCTGACAGGGACACTGAAGCTTTCTTT. It translates to CASSDRDTEAFF.

This rearrangement joins TRBV29-1 to TRBJ1-1; TRBD1 is a possible D gene (5 bases). V lost 5 bases to trimming and J lost 6 bases, with 13 bases between them. The CDR3 length is 12 residues. Per germline, CDR1 SQVTM and CDR2 ANQGSEA. In DNA form, the CDR3 reads TGCAGCGTTCAAGCCGGGGGTGCTGAAGCTTTCTTT. Amino acids: CSVQAGGAEAFF.

V and J are TRBV7-2 and TRBJ1-2; D ambiguous. Deletions cut 1 base from V and 3 bases from J, with 9 bases between. The CDR3 runs to 14 residues. The germline V gene encodes CDR1 SGHTA and CDR2 FQGNSA. CDR3 protein: CASSLVAGDYGYTF. The CDR3 bases are TGTGCCAGCAGCTTAGTAGCCGGGGACTATGGCTACACCTTC.

V and J are TRBV15 and TRBJ1-1; maybe TRBD1 (5 bases). Trimming took 5 bases from V and 3 from J, leaving 10 bases between them. The CDR3 sequence is 13 residues long. From germline, CDR1 is LNHNV and CDR2 YYDKDF (reference sequence). The CDR3 region is CATSWGDYTEAFF. Here the CDR3 DNA reads TGTGCCACCAGCTGGGGGGACTACACTGAAGCTTTCTTT.

This clone was seen more than once but under ten times. The chain joins TRBV4-3 to TRBJ2-1; 11 bases agree with TRBD2. Germline V CDR1 and CDR2: LGHNA, YSLEER. V was clipped by 0 bases and J by 6 bases; unmatched bases: 4. CDR3 length: 16 amino acids. This chain's CDR3 is CASSQDSSGRGNEQFF. As DNA, the CDR3 is TGCGCCAGCAGCCAAGATAGTAGCGGGAGGGGCAATGAGCAGTTCTTC.

This chain joins TRBV28 and TRBJ1-4; 8 positions agree with TRBD1. The CDR3 is 17 residues long. V lost 2 bases, J lost 7 bases, and 12 bases stayed unmatched. Germline V gives CDR1 MDHEN, CDR2 SYDVKM. This CDR3 reads CASSLQVTGTGSEKLFF. In nucleotides, the CDR3 is TGTGCCAGCAGTTTACAAGTGACCGGGACAGGCAGTGAAAAACTGTTTTTT.

The gene calls are TRBV7-9 and TRBJ2-5; a possible D gene is TRBD1 (7 bases). The CDR3 is 14 residues long. The germline CDR1 and CDR2 sequences are SEHNR and FQNEAQ (reference sequence). V lost 5 bases and J 0 bases, leaving 10 bases between the germline ends. CDR3 sequence: CASSRGTDQETQYF. CDR3 coding DNA: TGTGCCAGCAGCCGCGGGACAGACCAAGAGACCCAGTACTTC.

The chain joins TRBV18 to TRBJ1-2; TRBD1 is a possible D gene (5 bases). CDR3 length: 13 amino acids. Looked up from germline, CDR1 is KGHSH and CDR2 is LQKENI. V lost 2 bases and J 7 bases, leaving 11 bases between the germline ends. This CDR3 reads CASSPMIGGGYTF. CDR3 DNA: TGTGCCAGCTCACCAATGATCGGGGGTGGCTACACCTTC.